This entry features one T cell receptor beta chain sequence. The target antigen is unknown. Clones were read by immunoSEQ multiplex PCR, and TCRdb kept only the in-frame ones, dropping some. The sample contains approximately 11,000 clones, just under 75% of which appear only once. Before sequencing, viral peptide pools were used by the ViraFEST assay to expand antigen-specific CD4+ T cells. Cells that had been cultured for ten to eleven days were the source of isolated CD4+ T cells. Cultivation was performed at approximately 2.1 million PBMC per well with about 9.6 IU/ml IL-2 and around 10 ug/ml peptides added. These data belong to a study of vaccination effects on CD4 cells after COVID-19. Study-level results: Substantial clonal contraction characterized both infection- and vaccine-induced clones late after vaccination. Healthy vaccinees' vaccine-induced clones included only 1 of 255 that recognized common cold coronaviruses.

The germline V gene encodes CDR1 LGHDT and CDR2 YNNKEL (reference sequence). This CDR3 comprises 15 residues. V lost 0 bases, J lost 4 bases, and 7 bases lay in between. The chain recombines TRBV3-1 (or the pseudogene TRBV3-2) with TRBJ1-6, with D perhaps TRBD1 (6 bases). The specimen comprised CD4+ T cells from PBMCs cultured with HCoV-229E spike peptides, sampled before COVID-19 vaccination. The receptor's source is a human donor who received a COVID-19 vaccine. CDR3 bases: TGTGCCAGCAGCCAAGACAGGGGATATAATTCACCCCTCCACTTT. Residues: CASSQDRGYNSPLHF.